This entry concerns a single T cell receptor (beta chain). What it binds is unknown. This record comes from a study of blood T cells in healthy people across ages. The CDR3 totals 15 residues. The V end lost 5 bases, the J end lost 8 bases, and 21 bases lay between the germline ends. CDR1 and CDR2 from the germline V gene are SEHNR and FQNEAQ (reference sequence). Study-level results: Samples with more naive T cells showed higher observed beta diversity. In long-lived donors, naive CD4+ cell counts and diversity exceeded those of aged donors. The study lacked donor CMV status, which possibly confounded expanded clonotype changes.

With a J-beta primer mix and a sample-barcoded 5' primer, a second PCR ran about 7 to 12 cycles. TCRdb reanalysed the 5' RACE reads using MiXCR and keeps one entry per CDR3 protein. The repertoire holds hundreds of thousands of distinct CDR3 sequences, with around 49% as singletons. Sample: blood. This sequence originates from a woman aged 60 to 75 in good health. This chain uses TRBV7-9 with TRBJ1-2, with a tentative D call TRBD1 (6 bases). CDR3 DNA: TGTGCCAGCAGCGCGGAGTGGGGGGCGTTGAGGGGCTACACCTTC. Residues: CASSAEWGALRGYTF.